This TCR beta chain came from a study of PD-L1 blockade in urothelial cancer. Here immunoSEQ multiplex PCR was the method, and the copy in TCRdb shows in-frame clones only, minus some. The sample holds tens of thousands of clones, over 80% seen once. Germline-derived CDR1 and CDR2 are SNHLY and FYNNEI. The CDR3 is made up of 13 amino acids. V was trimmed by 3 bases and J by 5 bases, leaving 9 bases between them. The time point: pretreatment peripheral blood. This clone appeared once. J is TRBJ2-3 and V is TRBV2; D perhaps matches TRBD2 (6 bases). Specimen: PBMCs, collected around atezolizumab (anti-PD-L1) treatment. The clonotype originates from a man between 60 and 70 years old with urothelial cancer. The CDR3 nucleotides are TGTGCCAGCAGTGATACGGGAGAAGATACGCAGTATTTT. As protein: CASSDTGEDTQYF.